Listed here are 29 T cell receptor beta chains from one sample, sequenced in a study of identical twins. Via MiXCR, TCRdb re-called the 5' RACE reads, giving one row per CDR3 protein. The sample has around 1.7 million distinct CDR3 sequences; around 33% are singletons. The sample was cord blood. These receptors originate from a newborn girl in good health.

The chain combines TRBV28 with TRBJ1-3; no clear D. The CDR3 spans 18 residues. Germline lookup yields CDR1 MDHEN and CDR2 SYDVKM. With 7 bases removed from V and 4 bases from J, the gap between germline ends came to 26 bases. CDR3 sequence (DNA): TGTGCCAGCACTGATATGGGCGTTATAGGGCCCAGCGGAAACACCATATATTTT. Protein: CASTDMGVIGPSGNTIYF.

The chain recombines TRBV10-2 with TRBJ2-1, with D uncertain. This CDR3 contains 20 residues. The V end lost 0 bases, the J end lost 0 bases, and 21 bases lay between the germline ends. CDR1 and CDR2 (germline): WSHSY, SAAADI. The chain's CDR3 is CASSESWLQRSNSSYNEQFF. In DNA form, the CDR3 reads TGCGCCAGCAGTGAGTCATGGCTACAGAGGTCAAACAGCTCCTACAATGAGCAGTTCTTC.

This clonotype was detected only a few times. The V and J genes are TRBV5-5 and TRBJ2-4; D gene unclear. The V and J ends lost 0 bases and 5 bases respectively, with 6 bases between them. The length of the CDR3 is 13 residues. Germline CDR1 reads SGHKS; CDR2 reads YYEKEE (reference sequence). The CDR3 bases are TGTGCCAGCAGCTTGGTCAACGAAAACATTCAGTACTTC. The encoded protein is CASSLVNENIQYF.

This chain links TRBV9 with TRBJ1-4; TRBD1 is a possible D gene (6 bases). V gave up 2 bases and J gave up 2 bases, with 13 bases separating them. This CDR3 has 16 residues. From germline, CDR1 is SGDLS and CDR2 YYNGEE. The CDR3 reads CASSVRQGTTNEKLFF. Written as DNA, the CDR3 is TGTGCCAGCAGCGTGAGGCAGGGGACGACTAATGAAAAACTGTTTTTT.

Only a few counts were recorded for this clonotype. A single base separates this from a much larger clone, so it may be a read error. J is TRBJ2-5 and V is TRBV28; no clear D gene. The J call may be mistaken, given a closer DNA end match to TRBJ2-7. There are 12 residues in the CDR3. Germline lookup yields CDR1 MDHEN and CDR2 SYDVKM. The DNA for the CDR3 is TGTGCCAGCAGTTCTAGACACTGCGAGCAGTACTTC. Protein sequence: CASSSRHCEQYF.

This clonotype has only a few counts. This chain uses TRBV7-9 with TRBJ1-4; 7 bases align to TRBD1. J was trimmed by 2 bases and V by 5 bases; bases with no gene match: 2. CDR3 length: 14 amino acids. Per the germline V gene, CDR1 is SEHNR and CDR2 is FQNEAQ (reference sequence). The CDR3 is CASSVGQTNEKLFF. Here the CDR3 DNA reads TGTGCCAGCAGCGTGGGACAGACTAATGAAAAACTGTTTTTT.

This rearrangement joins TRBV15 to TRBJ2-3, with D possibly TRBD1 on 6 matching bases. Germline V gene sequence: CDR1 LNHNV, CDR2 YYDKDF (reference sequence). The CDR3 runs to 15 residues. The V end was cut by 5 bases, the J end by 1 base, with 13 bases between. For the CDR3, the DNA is TGTGCCACCAGCTTTACAGGGAGCCGCACAGATACGCAGTATTTT. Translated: CATSFTGSRTDTQYF. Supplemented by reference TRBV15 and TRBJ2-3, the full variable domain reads DAMVIQNPRYQVTQFGKPVTLSCSQTLNHNVMYWYQQKSSQAPKLLFHYYDKDFNNEADTPDNFQSRRPNTSFCFLDIRSPGLGDTAMYLCATSFTGSRTDTQYFGPGTRLTVL.

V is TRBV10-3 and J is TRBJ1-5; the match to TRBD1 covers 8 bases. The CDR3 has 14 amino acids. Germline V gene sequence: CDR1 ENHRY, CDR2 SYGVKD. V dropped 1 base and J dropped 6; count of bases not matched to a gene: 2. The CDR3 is CAISEWGQVQPQHF. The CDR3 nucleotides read TGTGCCATCAGTGAGTGGGGACAGGTTCAGCCCCAGCATTTT.

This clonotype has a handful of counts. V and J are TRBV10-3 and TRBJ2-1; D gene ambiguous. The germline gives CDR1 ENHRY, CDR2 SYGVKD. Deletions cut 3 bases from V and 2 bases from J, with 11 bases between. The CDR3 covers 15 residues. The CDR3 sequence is CAISDVGPPYNEQFF. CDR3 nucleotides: TGTGCCATCAGTGACGTCGGGCCCCCCTACAATGAGCAGTTCTTC.

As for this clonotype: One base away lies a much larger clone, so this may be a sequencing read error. The CDR3 reads CAISRRTGSPYEQYF. In DNA, the CDR3 is TGTGCCATCAGTAGGAGGACAGGATCGCCCTACGAGCAGTACTTC. The chain joins TRBV10-3 to TRBJ2-7; 7 bases map to TRBD1. The CDR3 length is 15 residues. J gave up 2 bases and V 5 bases, and 9 bases lay outside the gene matches. Germline CDR1 is ENHRY and CDR2 is SYGVKD.

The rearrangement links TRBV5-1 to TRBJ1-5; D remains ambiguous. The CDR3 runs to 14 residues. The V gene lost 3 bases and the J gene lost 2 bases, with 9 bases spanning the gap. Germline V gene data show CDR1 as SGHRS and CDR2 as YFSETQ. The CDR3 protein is CASSWKPGNQPQHF. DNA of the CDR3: TGCGCCAGCAGCTGGAAGCCCGGCAATCAGCCCCAGCATTTT.

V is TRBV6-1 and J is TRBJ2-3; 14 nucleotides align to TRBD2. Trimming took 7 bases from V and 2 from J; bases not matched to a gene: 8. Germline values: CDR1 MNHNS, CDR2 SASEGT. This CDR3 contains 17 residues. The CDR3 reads CASKRTSGGLYTDTQYF. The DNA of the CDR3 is TGTGCCAGCAAGAGGACTAGCGGGGGGCTATACACAGATACGCAGTATTTT.

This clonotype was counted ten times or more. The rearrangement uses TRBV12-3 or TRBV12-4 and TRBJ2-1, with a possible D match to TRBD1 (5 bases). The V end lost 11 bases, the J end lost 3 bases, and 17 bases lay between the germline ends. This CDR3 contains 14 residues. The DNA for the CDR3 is TGTGCCTTGCGTCGTGGGGCAGTCTACAATGAGCAGTTCTTC. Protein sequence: CALRRGAVYNEQFF.

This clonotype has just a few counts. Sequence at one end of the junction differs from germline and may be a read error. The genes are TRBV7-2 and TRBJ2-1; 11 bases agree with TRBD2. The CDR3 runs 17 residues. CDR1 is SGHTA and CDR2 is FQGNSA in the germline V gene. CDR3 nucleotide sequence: TGTGCCGGCAGCTTAGCGCAGCTAGCGGGGGGTGTAAATGAGCAGTTCTTC. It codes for CAGSLAQLAGGVNEQFF.

The CDR3 bases are TGCAGTGCTCCTCCGTTAGGCAGGGGCACGGGCAATGAGCAGTTCTTC. It yields the protein CSAPPLGRGTGNEQFF. The chain combines TRBV20-1 with TRBJ2-1; D possibly corresponds to TRBD1 (6 bases). Germline CDR1 is DFQATT and CDR2 is SNEGSKA (reference sequence). The CDR3 totals 16 residues. Trimming pared 5 bases from V and 6 bases from J, leaving 23 bases between.

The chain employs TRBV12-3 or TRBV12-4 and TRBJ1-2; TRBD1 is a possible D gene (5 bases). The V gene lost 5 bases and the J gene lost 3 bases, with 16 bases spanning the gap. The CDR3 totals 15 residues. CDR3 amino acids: CASSGPMGPYYGYTF. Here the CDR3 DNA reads TGTGCCAGCAGTGGTCCTATGGGGCCATACTATGGCTACACCTTC.

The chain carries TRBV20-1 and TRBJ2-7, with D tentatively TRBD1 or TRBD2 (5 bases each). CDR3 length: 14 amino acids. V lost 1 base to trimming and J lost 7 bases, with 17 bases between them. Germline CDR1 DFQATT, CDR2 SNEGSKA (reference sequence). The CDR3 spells CSARGGETYNEQYF. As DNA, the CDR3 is TGCAGTGCTAGAGGAGGGGAAACCTACAATGAGCAGTACTTC.

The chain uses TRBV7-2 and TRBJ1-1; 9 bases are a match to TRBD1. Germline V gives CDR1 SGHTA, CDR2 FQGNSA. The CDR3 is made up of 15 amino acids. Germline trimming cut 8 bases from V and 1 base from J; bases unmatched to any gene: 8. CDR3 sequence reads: CASRSQGAGNTEAFF. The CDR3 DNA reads TGTGCCAGCCGATCACAGGGGGCGGGGAACACTGAAGCTTTCTTT.

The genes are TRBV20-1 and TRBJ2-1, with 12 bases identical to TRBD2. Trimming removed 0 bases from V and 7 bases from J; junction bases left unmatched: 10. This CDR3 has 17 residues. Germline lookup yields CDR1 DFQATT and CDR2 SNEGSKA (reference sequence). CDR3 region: CSARDLGTSGRINEQFF. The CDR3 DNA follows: TGCAGTGCTAGAGATCTAGGAACTAGCGGGAGGATAAATGAGCAGTTCTTC.

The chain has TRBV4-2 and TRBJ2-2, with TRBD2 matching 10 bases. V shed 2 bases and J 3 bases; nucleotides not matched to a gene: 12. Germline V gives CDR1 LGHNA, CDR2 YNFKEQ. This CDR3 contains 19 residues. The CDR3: CASSQTIEASGRYTGELFF. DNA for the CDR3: TGTGCCAGCAGCCAAACAATAGAGGCTAGCGGGAGATACACCGGGGAGCTGTTTTTT.

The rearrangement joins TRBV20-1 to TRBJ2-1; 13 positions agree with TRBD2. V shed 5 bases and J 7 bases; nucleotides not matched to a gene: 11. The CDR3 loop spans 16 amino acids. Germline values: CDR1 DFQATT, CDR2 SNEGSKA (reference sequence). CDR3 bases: TGCAGTGCTTTGGGACTAGCGGGGACACGGGGGAATGAGCAGTTCTTC. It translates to CSALGLAGTRGNEQFF.

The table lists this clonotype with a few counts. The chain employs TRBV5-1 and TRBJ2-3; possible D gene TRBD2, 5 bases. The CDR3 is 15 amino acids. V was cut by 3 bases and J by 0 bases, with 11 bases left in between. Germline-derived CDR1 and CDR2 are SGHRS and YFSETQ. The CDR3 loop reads CASSWPGSSTDTQYF. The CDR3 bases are TGCGCCAGCAGCTGGCCGGGGTCTAGCACAGATACGCAGTATTTT.

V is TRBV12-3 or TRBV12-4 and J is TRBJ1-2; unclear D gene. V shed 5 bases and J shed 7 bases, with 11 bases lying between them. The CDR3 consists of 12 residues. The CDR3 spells CASSPVGFGYTF. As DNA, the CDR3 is TGTGCCAGCAGTCCGGTGGGGTTTGGCTACACCTTC.

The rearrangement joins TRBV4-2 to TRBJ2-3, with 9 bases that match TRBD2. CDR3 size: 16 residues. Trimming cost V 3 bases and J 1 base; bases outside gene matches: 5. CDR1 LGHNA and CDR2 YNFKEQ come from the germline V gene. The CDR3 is CASSQVERGGTDTQYF. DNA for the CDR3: TGTGCCAGCAGCCAGGTGGAGCGGGGGGGCACAGATACGCAGTATTTT.

CDR3 bases: TGTGCCAGTAGTATTCCAGGAGGGGACACTGAAGCTTTCTTT. It translates to CASSIPGGDTEAFF. The rearrangement joins TRBV19 to TRBJ1-1, with D possibly matching TRBD1 (5 bases). Trimming shortened V by 3 bases and J by 3 bases, and 11 bases separated the two germline ends. CDR1 and CDR2 (germline): LNHDA, SQIVND (reference sequence). This CDR3 is built from 14 residues. The complete variable domain, with remaining parts taken from reference TRBV19 and TRBJ1-1, reads DGGITQSPKYLFRKEGQNVTLSCEQNLNHDAMYWYRQDPGQGLRLIYYSQIVNDFQKGDIAEGYSVSREKKESFPLTVTSAQKNPTAFYLCASSIPGGDTEAFFGQGTRLTVV.

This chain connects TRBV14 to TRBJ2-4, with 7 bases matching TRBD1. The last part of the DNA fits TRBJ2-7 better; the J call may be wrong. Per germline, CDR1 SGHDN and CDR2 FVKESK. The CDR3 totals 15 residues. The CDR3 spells CASSHAGTVTYEQYF. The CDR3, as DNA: TGTGCCAGCAGCCACGCCGGGACAGTCACGTACGAGCAGTACTTC.

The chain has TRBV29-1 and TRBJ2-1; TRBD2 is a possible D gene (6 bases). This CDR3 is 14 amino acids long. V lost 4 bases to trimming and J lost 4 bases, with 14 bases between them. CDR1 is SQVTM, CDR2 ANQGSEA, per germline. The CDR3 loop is CSVVWEAAYNEQFF. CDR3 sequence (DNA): TGCAGCGTTGTGTGGGAGGCGGCTTACAATGAGCAGTTCTTC.

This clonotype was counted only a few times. Written as DNA, the CDR3 is TGTGCCAGCAGCCAAAACCAGGGTGGGTACGAGCAGTACTTC. Amino acid sequence: CASSQNQGGYEQYF. V gene TRBV16 combines with J gene TRBJ2-7, with D maybe TRBD1 (5 bases). The germline V gene encodes CDR1 KGHSY and CDR2 FQNENV. V lost 2 bases, J lost 4 bases, and 12 bases lay in between. The CDR3 length is 14 residues.

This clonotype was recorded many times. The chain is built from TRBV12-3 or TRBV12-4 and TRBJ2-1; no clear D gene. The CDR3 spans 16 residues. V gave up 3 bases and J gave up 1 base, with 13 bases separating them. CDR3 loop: CASSFLGGTSYNEQFF. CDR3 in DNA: TGTGCCAGCAGTTTCCTTGGTGGCACGTCCTACAATGAGCAGTTCTTC.